This T cell receptor beta chain was sequenced during a study of T cell changes during pregnancy in multiple sclerosis (dated by TCRdb to about 2019). Regarding the complete study: Changes in the T cell repertoire over the course of pregnancy were examined in this study in women with multiple sclerosis.

The library came from the immunoSEQ multiplex PCR assay. The immuneACCESS repertoire file appears here via TCRdb, limited to in-frame rearrangements. These files lack a portion of the clones; in checked studies, under half of the deficit traces to unresolved V genes, and the cause of the others is not known. The sample has 90,000 or so clones on record, around 93% of them singletons. The top ten clones comprise around 1.7% of the sample. Between the V and J ends, shortened by 4 bases and 1 base respectively, the junction contains 12 bases. Based on the germline V gene, the CDR1 and CDR2 sequences are SGDLS and YYNGEE. Including the terminal cysteine and phenylalanine, the CDR3 comprises 14 residues. CDR3 DNA only is kept here, 42 bases in frame from base 1. As regards this clone: Its specific antigen is unknown. No much larger clone exists at a distance of one base, and base qualities are not known.

The V gene is TRBV9 and the J gene is TRBJ2-7; a confident D gene designation cannot be given. The sequence was collected from a female donor in good health, enrolled as a control in a pregnancy study. The input for sequencing was peripheral blood, taken in the first trimester of pregnancy. The DNA is TGTGCCAGCAGCCCTCAGGCAAATTCCTACGAGCAGTACTTC. Its coded protein is CASSPQANSYEQYF.